Listed here are 3 T cell receptor beta chains from one sample, sequenced in a study of cytomegalovirus exposure and HLA in healthy donors. PCR employed 60 Vbeta and 13 Jbeta primers. TCRdb keeps only in-frame clones here, not all; method: immunoSEQ multiplex PCR. The table has under 150,000 clones, around 72% seen once. Source material: PBMCs. These receptors were collected from a woman in her forties in good health and CMV-seronegative.

The gene calls are TRBV2 and TRBJ2-7; perhaps TRBD1 as D (6 bases). CDR1 is SNHLY and CDR2 is FYNNEI in the germline V gene. V was shortened by 6 bases and J by 4 bases, with 10 bases between the two germline ends. This CDR3 is built from 12 residues. Here the CDR3 reads CASRAGEYEQYF. The CDR3 nucleotides are TGTGCCAGCAGGGCAGGGGAGTACGAGCAGTACTTC. Looking up the rest from reference TRBV2 and TRBJ2-7 gives the full variable domain: EPEVTQTPSHQVTQMGQEVILRCVPISNHLYFYWYRQILGQKVEFLVSFYNNEISEKSEIFDDQFSVERPDGSNFTLKIRSTKLEDSAMYFCASRAGEYEQYFGPGTRLTVT.

The chain joins TRBV13 to TRBJ2-7, with a possible D match to TRBD2 (5 bases). CDR1 and CDR2 (germline): PRHDT, FYEKMQ (reference sequence). Trimming shortened V by 4 bases and J by 4 bases, and 14 bases separated the two germline ends. The CDR3 covers 14 residues. CDR3: CASSSREVGYEQYF. The CDR3, as DNA: TGTGCCAGCAGCTCACGGGAAGTGGGATACGAGCAGTACTTC.

The rearrangement links TRBV2 to TRBJ2-5; 9 bases map to TRBD2. This CDR3 region has 15 residues. Trimming at V came to 3 bases and at J to 5 bases, leaving 7 bases not matched to a gene. Germline CDR1 is SNHLY and CDR2 is FYNNEI. CDR3 protein: CASSDTGTSSETQYF. In DNA, the CDR3 is TGTGCCAGCAGTGACACCGGGACTAGCTCTGAGACCCAGTACTTC.